The sequence of this T cell receptor beta chain was determined in a study of cytomegalovirus exposure and HLA in healthy donors. Germline V gives CDR1 LNHDA, CDR2 SQIVND (reference sequence). This CDR3 comprises 15 residues. V lost 0 bases, J lost 8 bases, and 16 bases lay in between. PCR amplification relied on 60 Vbeta primers (plus 13 Jbeta primers). Assay: immunoSEQ multiplex PCR; the TCRdb copy retains only in-frame clones and omits some. The sample carries about 160,000 clones, approximately 80% recorded once. The source material was PBMCs. The rearrangement uses TRBV19 and TRBJ1-2; D gene unclear. The source is a woman aged 50 to 60 in good health and CMV-seronegative. The chain's CDR3 is CASSIDPAGWPGYTF. The CDR3, as DNA: TGTGCCAGTAGTATAGATCCGGCAGGTTGGCCCGGCTACACCTTC.